Presented here are 18 T cell receptor beta chains from one specimen sequenced in a study of T-cell reconstitution after alpha-beta-depleted transplantation in children. For TCRbeta, the library was prepared with unique molecular identifiers. In TCRdb, the PCR reads were re-called with MiXCR into one record per CDR3 protein. This table holds fewer than 250,000 distinct CDR3 sequences, around a sixth found once. The source was PBMCs, mostly from graft donor cells, collected 360 days after TCRalphabeta/CD19-depleted stem cell transplant. These receptors were collected from a male patient under 10 years old who had a stem cell transplant for acute lymphoblastic leukemia, so the T cells may come from the graft donor.

This clonotype was counted at least ten times. The rearrangement joins TRBV7-2 to TRBJ2-3; maybe TRBD1 (5 bases). V was cut by 2 bases and J by 2 bases, with 11 bases left in between. The CDR3 runs to 15 residues. Germline assignment: CDR1 SGHTA and CDR2 FQGNSA. CDR3 bases: TGTGCCAGCAGCTTATTTGACAGCCCCACAGATACGCAGTATTTT. Protein product: CASSLFDSPTDTQYF.

This clonotype came up a few times. V is TRBV5-1 and J is TRBJ2-7, with D perhaps TRBD1 (6 bases). The CDR3 loop spans 15 amino acids. The germline V gene encodes CDR1 SGHRS and CDR2 YFSETQ. Trimming took 3 bases from V and 0 from J, leaving 13 bases between them. CDR3 bases: TGCGCCAGCAGCTCAGGGGAATTGAGCTCCTACGAGCAGTACTTC. Translated, it gives CASSSGELSSYEQYF.

This clonotype was seen at least ten times. The chain combines TRBV5-1 with TRBJ1-2; 8 nucleotides align to TRBD1. Trimming at V came to 4 bases and at J to 7 bases, leaving 15 bases not matched to a gene. Germline V gene sequence: CDR1 SGHRS, CDR2 YFSETQ. The CDR3 extends over 16 amino acids. The CDR3 protein is CASSPHRAGGAGGYTF. In nucleotides, the CDR3 is TGCGCCAGCAGCCCGCACCGGGCAGGGGGCGCGGGTGGCTACACCTTC. The entire variable domain, with the rest obtained from reference TRBV5-1 and TRBJ1-2, is as follows: KAGVTQTPRYLIKTRGQQVTLSCSPISGHRSVSWYQQTPGQGLQFLFEYFSETQRNKGNFPGRFSGRQFSNSRSEMNVSTLELGDSALYLCASSPHRAGGAGGYTFGSGTRLTVV.

This clonotype turned up a few times. The rearrangement joins TRBV7-2 to TRBJ2-5; D perhaps matches TRBD2 (5 bases). Trimming took off 0 bases at V and 5 bases at J, with 10 bases between the two ends. CDR1 and CDR2 from the germline V gene are SGHTA and FQGNSA. The CDR3 contains 14 residues. The CDR3 spells CASSLALARETQYF. CDR3 nucleotide sequence: TGTGCCAGCAGCTTAGCCCTAGCCCGGGAGACCCAGTACTTC.

This clonotype was seen more than once but under ten times. The rearrangement uses TRBV4-3 and TRBJ1-5, with a tentative D call TRBD1 (6 bases). Germline V gene lookup returns CDR1 LGHNA and CDR2 YSLEER. The length of the CDR3 is 16 residues. The V end was cut by 0 bases, the J end by 4 bases, with 13 bases between. The DNA for the CDR3 is TGCGCCAGCAGCCAAGATCTGACAGGAGGTAATCAGCCCCAGCATTTT. It specifies CASSQDLTGGNQPQHF.

The chain has TRBV6-1 and TRBJ2-3; 7 bases map to TRBD1. The trim removed 7 bases at V and 0 bases at J, leaving 7 bases unmatched. Per germline, CDR1 MNHNS and CDR2 SASEGT. This CDR3 spans 15 amino acids. The CDR3 sequence: CASTKTGLSTDTQYF. The CDR3 region has the DNA TGTGCCAGCACCAAGACAGGGCTGAGCACAGATACGCAGTATTTT.

In this sample, this clonotype turned up a few times. The chain links TRBV12-3 or TRBV12-4 to TRBJ1-3, with D possibly TRBD1 on 5 matching bases. The CDR3 runs 14 residues. The V gene lost 6 bases and the J gene lost 2 bases, with 11 bases spanning the gap. The CDR3 reads CASRATATGNTIYF. DNA for the CDR3: TGTGCCAGCAGGGCGACAGCTACTGGAAACACCATATATTTT.

This clonotype has a count of ten or more. This rearrangement joins TRBV12-3 or TRBV12-4 to TRBJ2-2; D possibly corresponds to TRBD1 (6 bases). The CDR3 length is 13 residues. V was clipped by 5 bases and J by 7 bases, with 11 bases between them. CDR3 loop: CASSPRQDGELFF. In nucleotides, the CDR3 is TGTGCCAGCAGTCCCAGACAGGACGGGGAGCTGTTTTTT.

CDR3 loop: CASSSLADTGTGETQYF. Written as DNA, the CDR3 is TGTGCCAGCAGCTCACTAGCGGACACGGGGACGGGGGAGACCCAGTACTTC. The rearrangement joins TRBV7-9 to TRBJ2-5; 8 bases fit TRBD2. CDR1 is SEHNR and CDR2 is FQNEAQ in the germline V gene (reference sequence). The J segment lost 5 bases and the V segment lost 4 bases, leaving 15 bases of the junction unmatched. The CDR3 totals 17 residues.

This clonotype occurred a few times. This chain links TRBV28 with TRBJ1-2; D gene ambiguous. The CDR3 has 14 amino acids. The germline V and J ends were trimmed by 7 bases and 3 bases, with 15 bases remaining between them. Per the germline V gene, CDR1 is MDHEN and CDR2 is SYDVKM. The CDR3 protein is CASTQVGFHYGYTF. CDR3 DNA sequence: TGTGCCAGCACCCAAGTCGGGTTCCACTATGGCTACACCTTC.

The table lists this clonotype with a few counts. V is TRBV29-1 and J is TRBJ2-1, with TRBD1 identical over 7 bases. V lost 5 bases and J lost 5; bases outside the gene matches: 3. The CDR3 sequence is 12 residues long. Germline CDR1 is SQVTM and CDR2 is ANQGSEA. CDR3 region: CSVRQGHNEQFF. The CDR3 DNA follows: TGCAGCGTTAGACAGGGACACAATGAGCAGTTCTTC.

The chain joins TRBV29-1 to TRBJ2-1, with D possibly matching TRBD1 (6 bases). CDR3 length: 15 residues. The germline gives CDR1 SQVTM, CDR2 ANQGSEA. Trimming pared 3 bases from V and 2 bases from J, leaving 14 bases between. The CDR3 DNA reads TGCAGCGTTGACAGGGGATCCCCTACCTACAATGAGCAGTTCTTC. It yields the protein CSVDRGSPTYNEQFF.

This clonotype was seen a few times. The chain employs TRBV27 and TRBJ1-5, with a possible D match to TRBD1 (5 bases). The CDR3 loop spans 17 amino acids. From germline, CDR1 is MNHEY and CDR2 SMNVEV (reference sequence). V was shortened by 0 bases and J by 1 base, with 13 bases between the two germline ends. The DNA of the CDR3 is TGTGCCAGCAGTTTATCATCCAGAGGGGTCAGCAATCAGCCCCAGCATTTT. Its translation is CASSLSSRGVSNQPQHF.

The chain recombines TRBV12-3 or TRBV12-4 with TRBJ2-4; 10 bases are a match to TRBD1. The CDR3 runs to 14 residues. The ends lost 5 bases at V and 5 bases at J; junction bases unmatched: 3. The DNA of the CDR3 is TGTGCCAGCAGTCCGACAGGGGGCGAAAACATTCAGTACTTC. It specifies CASSPTGGENIQYF.

This clonotype was seen a few times. The V gene is TRBV20-1, the J gene TRBJ1-5; a weak D match, TRBD1 (5 bases). Trimming cost V 7 bases and J 1 base, with 17 bases left between them. The CDR3 loop spans 15 amino acids. Germline CDR1 DFQATT, CDR2 SNEGSKA (reference sequence). DNA for the CDR3: TGCAGTGTACGGGGGGGAGGAAAAAGCAATCAGCCCCAGCATTTT. This gives the protein CSVRGGGKSNQPQHF.

In this sample, this clonotype turned up many times. This sequence joins TRBV6-5 and TRBJ2-7, with D possibly TRBD1 on 5 matching bases. Germline CDR1 is MNHEY and CDR2 is SVGAGI. This CDR3 has 16 residues. The ends were cut back, 5 bases at V and 3 bases at J, with 20 bases in the middle. For the CDR3, the DNA is TGTGCCAGCAGTCTCCAGACAGCCCGTACAGACTACGAGCAGTACTTC. As protein: CASSLQTARTDYEQYF.

This clonotype turned up a few times. This CDR3 reads CSASSSGGDGNEQFF. In DNA, the CDR3 is TGCAGTGCTAGTTCTAGCGGGGGGGACGGCAATGAGCAGTTCTTC. V gene TRBV20-1 combines with J gene TRBJ2-1; 12 bases agree with TRBD2. Trimming took 3 bases from V and 6 from J; bases not matched to a gene: 6. The CDR3 has 15 amino acids. Germline V gene data show CDR1 as DFQATT and CDR2 as SNEGSKA (reference sequence).

The rearrangement uses TRBV7-6 and TRBJ2-3; D is undetermined. V lost 3 bases and J lost 2, with 15 bases in between. The length of the CDR3 is 16 residues. Germline V CDR1 and CDR2: SGHVS, FNYEAQ. The CDR3 DNA sequence: TGTGCCAGCAGCTTTCGGACCGCGGAAAACACAGATACGCAGTATTTT. Translated: CASSFRTAENTDTQYF.